This TCR beta chain was found in a study of T cells in Graves' hyperthyroidism and ophthalmopathy. RNA transcripts gave rise to amplified TCR beta CDR3 regions. RT-PCR in the first round (using the HTBI primer set) targeted the TCR CDR3. A single record per CDR3 protein comes from TCRdb applying MiXCR to the multiplex PCR reads. The table records some 350,000 distinct CDR3 sequences, over 15% of them present only once. This clonotype was counted ten times or more. Material for sequencing was blood. The TCR comes from a woman aged 18-29 years with Graves' hyperthyroidism.

CDR3 DNA sequence: TGTGCCAGCAGCCAACCGACTAGTGCGGAGACCCAGTACTTC. It is translated as CASSQPTSAETQYF. V gene TRBV11-2 combines with J gene TRBJ2-5; possible D gene TRBD2, 6 bases. Trimming removed 5 bases at V and 5 bases at J, with 15 bases between. CDR3 length equals 14 residues. Germline CDR1 and CDR2: SGHAT and FQNNGV.